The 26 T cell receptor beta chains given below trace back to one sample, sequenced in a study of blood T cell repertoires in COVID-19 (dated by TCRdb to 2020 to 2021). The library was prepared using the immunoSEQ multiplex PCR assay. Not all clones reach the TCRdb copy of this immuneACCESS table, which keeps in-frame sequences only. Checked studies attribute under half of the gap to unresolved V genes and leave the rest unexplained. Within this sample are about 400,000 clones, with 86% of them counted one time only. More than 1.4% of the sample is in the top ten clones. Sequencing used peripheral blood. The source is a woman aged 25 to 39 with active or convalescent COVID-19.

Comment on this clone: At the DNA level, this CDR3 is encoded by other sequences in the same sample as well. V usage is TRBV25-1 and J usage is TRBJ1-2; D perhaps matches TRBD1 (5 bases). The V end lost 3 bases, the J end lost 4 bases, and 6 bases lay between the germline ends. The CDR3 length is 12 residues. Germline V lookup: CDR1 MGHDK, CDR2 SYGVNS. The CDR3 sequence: CASSDTGYGYTF. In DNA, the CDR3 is TGTGCCAGCAGTGACACAGGCTATGGCTACACCTTC.

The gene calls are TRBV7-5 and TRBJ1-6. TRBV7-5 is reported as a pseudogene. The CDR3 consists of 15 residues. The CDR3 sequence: CVRSLGDSYYSPLHF. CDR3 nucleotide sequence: TGTGTCAGAAGCTTAGGGGACTCCTATTATTCACCCCTCCACTTT.

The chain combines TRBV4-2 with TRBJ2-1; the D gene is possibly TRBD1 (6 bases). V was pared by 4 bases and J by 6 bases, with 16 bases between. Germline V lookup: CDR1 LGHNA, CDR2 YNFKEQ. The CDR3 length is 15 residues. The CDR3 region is CASSLGGWGLNEQFF. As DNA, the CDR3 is TGTGCCAGCAGCCTAGGGGGATGGGGGCTCAATGAGCAGTTCTTC.

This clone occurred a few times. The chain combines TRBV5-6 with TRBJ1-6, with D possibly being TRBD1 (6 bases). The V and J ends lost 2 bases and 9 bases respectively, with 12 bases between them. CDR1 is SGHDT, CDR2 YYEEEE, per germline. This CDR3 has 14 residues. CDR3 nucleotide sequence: TGTGCCAGCAGCTTCGGACAGATAGGTTCACCCCTCCACTTT. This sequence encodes CASSFGQIGSPLHF. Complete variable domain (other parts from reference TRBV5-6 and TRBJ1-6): DAGVTQSPTHLIKTRGQQVTLRCSPKSGHDTVSWYQQALGQGPQFIFQYYEEEERQRGNFPDRFSGHQFPNYSSELNVNALLLGDSALYLCASSFGQIGSPLHFGNGTRLTVT.

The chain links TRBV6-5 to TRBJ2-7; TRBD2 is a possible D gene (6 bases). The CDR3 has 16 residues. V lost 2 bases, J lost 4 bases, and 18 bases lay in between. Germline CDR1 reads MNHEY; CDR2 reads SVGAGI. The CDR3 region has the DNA TGTGCCAGCAGTTACCTCCTTGGGGCGGGGAATTACGAGCAGTACTTC. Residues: CASSYLLGAGNYEQYF.

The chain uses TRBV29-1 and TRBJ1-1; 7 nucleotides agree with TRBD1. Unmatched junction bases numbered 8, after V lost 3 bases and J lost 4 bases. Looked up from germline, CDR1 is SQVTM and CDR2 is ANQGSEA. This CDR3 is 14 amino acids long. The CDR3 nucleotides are TGCAGCGTTGAGGAAGGGCCAGGGGGCACTGAAGCTTTCTTT. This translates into CSVEEGPGGTEAFF. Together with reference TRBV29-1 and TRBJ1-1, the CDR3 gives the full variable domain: SAVISQKPSRDICQRGTSLTIQCQVDSQVTMMFWYRQQPGQSLTLIATANQGSEATYESGFVIDKFPISRPNLTFSTLTVSNMSPEDSSIYLCSVEEGPGGTEAFFGQGTRLTVV.

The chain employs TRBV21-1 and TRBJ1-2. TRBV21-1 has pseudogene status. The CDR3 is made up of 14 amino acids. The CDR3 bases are TGTGCCAGCTTCCCGGTCGGGGTAGAGAGTGGCTACACCTTC. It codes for CASFPVGVESGYTF.

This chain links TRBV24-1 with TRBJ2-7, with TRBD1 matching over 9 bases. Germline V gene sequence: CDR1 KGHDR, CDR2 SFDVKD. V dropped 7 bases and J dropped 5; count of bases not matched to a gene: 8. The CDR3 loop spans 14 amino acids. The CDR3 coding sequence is TGTGCCACCAGGACAGGGGGACCTCCCCACGAGCAGTACTTC. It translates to CATRTGGPPHEQYF.

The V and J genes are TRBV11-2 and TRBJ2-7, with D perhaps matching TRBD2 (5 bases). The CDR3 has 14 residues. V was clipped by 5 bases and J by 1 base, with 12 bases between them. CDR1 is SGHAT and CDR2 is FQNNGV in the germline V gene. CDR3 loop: CASSPAGRSYEQYF. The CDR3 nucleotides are TGTGCCAGCAGCCCCGCGGGCCGTTCCTACGAGCAGTACTTC.

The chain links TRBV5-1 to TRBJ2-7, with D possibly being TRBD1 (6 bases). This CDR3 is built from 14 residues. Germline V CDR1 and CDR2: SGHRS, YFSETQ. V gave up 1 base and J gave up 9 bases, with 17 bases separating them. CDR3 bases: TGCGCCAGCAGCTTGCTAGCAGGGGAGCAGGTGCAGTACTTC. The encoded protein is CASSLLAGEQVQYF.

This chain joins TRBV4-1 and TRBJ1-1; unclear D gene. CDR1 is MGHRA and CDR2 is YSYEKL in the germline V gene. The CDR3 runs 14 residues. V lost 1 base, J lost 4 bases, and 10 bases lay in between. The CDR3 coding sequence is TGCGCCAGCAGCCAAGTATTAGGCGGCACTGAAGCTTTCTTT. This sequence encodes CASSQVLGGTEAFF.

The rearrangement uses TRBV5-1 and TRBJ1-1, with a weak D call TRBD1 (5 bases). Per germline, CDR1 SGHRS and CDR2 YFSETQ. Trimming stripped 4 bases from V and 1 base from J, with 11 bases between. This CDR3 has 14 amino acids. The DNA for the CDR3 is TGCGCCAGCAGCGAACCGACAGAGAACACTGAAGCTTTCTTT. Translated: CASSEPTENTEAFF.

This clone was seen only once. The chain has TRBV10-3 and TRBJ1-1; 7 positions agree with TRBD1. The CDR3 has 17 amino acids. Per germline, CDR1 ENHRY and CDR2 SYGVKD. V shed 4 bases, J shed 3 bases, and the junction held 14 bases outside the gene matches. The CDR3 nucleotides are TGTGCCATCAGTGGGGGAGGAGGGGGCGGATTGGACACTGAAGCTTTCTTT. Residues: CAISGGGGGGLDTEAFF.

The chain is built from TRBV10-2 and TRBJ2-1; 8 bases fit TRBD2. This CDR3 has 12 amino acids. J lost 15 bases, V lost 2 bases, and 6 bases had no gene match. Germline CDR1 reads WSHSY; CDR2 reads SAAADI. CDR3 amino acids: CASSEIAGRGFF. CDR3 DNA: TGCGCCAGCAGTGAGATAGCGGGGAGGGGGTTCTTC.

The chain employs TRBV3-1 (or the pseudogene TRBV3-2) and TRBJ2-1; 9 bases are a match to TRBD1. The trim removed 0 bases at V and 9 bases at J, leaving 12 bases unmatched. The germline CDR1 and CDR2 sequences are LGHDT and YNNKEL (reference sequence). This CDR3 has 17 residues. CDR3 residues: CASSQERLDRGLGEQFF. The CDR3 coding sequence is TGTGCCAGCAGCCAAGAACGGCTGGACAGGGGTTTGGGTGAGCAGTTCTTC.

In DNA, the CDR3 is TGTGCCTGGAGACTAGCGGGAGTTCGTGAGCAGTTCTTC. It specifies CAWRLAGVREQFF. The genes are TRBV30 and TRBJ2-1; TRBD2 matches 11 bases. This CDR3 has 13 residues. Germline V gene data show CDR1 as GTSNPN and CDR2 as SVGIG (reference sequence). V lost 3 bases to trimming and J lost 9 bases; unmatched junction nucleotides: 4.

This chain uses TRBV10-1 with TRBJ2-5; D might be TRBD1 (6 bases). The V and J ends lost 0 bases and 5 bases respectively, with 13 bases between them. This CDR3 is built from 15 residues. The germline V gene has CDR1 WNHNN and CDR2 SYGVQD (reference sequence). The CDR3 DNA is TGCGCCAGCAGTGAGTCGTTGTCTAGGGGGGAGACCCAGTACTTC. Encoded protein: CASSESLSRGETQYF.

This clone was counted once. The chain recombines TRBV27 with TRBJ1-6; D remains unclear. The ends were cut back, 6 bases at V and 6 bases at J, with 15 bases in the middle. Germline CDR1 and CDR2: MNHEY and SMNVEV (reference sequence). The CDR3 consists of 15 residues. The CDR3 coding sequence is TGTGCCAGCAGGACGTCCGAGGAGAGTAATTCACCCCTCCACTTT. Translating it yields CASRTSEESNSPLHF.

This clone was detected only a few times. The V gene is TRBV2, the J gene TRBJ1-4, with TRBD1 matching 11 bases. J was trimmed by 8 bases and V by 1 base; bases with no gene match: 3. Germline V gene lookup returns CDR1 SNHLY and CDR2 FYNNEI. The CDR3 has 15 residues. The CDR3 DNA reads TGTGCCAGCAGTGAAGAGGGGACAGGGGGGGAAAAACTGTTTTTT. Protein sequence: CASSEEGTGGEKLFF.

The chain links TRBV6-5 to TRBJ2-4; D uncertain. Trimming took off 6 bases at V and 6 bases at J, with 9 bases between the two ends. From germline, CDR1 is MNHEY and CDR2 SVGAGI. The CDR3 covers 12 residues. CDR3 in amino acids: CASRVSANIQYF. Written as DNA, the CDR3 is TGTGCCAGCAGGGTTAGTGCAAACATTCAGTACTTC.

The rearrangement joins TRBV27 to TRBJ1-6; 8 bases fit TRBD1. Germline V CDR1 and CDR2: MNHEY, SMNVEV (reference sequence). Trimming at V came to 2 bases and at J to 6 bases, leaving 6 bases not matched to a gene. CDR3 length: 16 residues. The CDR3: CASSLPGTGANSPLHF. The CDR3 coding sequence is TGTGCCAGCAGTTTACCTGGGACAGGAGCTAATTCACCCCTCCACTTT.

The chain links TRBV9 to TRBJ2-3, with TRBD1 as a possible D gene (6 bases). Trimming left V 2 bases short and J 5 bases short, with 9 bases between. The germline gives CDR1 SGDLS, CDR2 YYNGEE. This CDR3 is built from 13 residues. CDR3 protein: CASSVFRGDTQYF. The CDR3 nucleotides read TGTGCCAGCAGCGTCTTCAGGGGAGATACGCAGTATTTT.

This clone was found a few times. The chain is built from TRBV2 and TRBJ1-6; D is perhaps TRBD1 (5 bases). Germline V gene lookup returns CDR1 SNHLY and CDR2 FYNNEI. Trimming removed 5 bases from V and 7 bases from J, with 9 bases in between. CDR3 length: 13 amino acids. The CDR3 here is CASSQGENSPLHF. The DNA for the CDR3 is TGTGCCAGCAGTCAAGGGGAGAATTCACCCCTCCACTTT.

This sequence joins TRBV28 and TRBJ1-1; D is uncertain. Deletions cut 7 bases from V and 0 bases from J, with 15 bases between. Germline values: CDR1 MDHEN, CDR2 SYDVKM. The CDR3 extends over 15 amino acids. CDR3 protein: CASIQTRNMNTEAFF. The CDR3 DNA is TGTGCCAGCATTCAGACAAGGAATATGAACACTGAAGCTTTCTTT.

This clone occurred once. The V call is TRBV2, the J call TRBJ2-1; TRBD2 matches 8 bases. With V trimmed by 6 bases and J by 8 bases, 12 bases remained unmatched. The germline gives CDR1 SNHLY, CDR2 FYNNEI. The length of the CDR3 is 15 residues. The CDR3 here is CASSEKRGPTDEQFF. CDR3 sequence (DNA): TGTGCCAGCAGCGAGAAGCGGGGGCCGACGGATGAGCAGTTCTTC.

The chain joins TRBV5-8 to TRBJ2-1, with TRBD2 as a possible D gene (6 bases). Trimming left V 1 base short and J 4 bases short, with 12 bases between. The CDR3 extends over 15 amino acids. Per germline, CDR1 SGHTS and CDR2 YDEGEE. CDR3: CASSLIGSLYNEQFF. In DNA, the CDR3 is TGTGCCAGCAGCTTGATCGGGAGTTTGTACAATGAGCAGTTCTTC.